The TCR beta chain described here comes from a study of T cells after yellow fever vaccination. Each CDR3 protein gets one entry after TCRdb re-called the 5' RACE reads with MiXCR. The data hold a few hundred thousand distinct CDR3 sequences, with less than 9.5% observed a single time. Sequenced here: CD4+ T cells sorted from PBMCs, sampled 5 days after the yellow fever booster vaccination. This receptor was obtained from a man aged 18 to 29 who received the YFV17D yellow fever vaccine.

This CDR3 reads CASSYAGTQVRTQYF. The CDR3, as DNA: TGTGCCAGCAGTTACGCCGGGACTCAAGTCCGGACGCAGTATTTT. The gene calls are TRBV6-2 or TRBV6-3 and TRBJ2-3; D perhaps matches TRBD2 (6 bases). The CDR3 contains 15 residues. Germline loops: CDR1 MNHEY, CDR2 SVGEGT. The ends were cut back, 2 bases at V and 9 bases at J, with 18 bases in the middle.